This is a list of T cell receptor beta chains from one sample in a study of blood T cell repertoires in COVID-19. Using immunoSEQ multiplex PCR, the repertoire was profiled, and TCRdb retains in-frame clones only, with some absent. The sample has over 200,000 clones; approximately 88% are singletons. The sequenced sample was peripheral blood. The receptors here all came from a man in his forties or fifties with acute or convalescent COVID-19. CDR3s include the opening cysteine and the closing phenylalanine or tryptophan. Each record gives: D gene, clone size, J gene, V gene, CDR3 DNA, CDR3 protein. A D gene is named only where the DNA matches it firmly. Expanded clones are given a class, and other clones once, few, many or no size at all.

d_call: TRBD1; clone_size: NA; j_call: TRBJ1-6; v_call: TRBV5-4; cdr3_nt: TGTGCCAGCAGCCCAGGCGGACAGGTCAATTCACCCCTCCACTTT; cdr3_aa: CASSPGGQVNSPLHF
d_call: TRBD2; clone_size: NA; j_call: TRBJ2-2; v_call: TRBV11-3; cdr3_nt: TGTGCCAGCAGTTCCGGGACTAGCTCCGGGGAGCTGTTTTTT; cdr3_aa: CASSSGTSSGELFF
d_call: NA; clone_size: NA; j_call: TRBJ1-1; v_call: TRBV7-8; cdr3_nt: TGTGCCAGCAGCTTAGGGGGGGGCCGCGGCACTGAAGCTTTCTTT; cdr3_aa: CASSLGGGRGTEAFF
d_call: TRBD1; clone_size: NA; j_call: TRBJ1-2; v_call: TRBV4-3; cdr3_nt: TGCGCCAGCAGCCAATCTAGGGGGCGCGGTGGCTACACCTTC; cdr3_aa: CASSQSRGRGGYTF
d_call: NA; clone_size: few; j_call: TRBJ1-2; v_call: TRBV29-1; cdr3_nt: TGCAGCGTTGACCGCCAGGAGGGAGGGTACTATGGCTACACCTTC; cdr3_aa: CSVDRQEGGYYGYTF
d_call: TRBD1; clone_size: NA; j_call: TRBJ1-3; v_call: TRBV7-2; cdr3_nt: TGTGCCAGCAGTTCCACAGGGGCAGCCGGAAACACCATATATTTT; cdr3_aa: CASSSTGAAGNTIYF
d_call: NA; clone_size: NA; j_call: TRBJ2-7; v_call: TRBV5-5; cdr3_nt: TGTGCCAGCAGCCCGTCCGCAGGAACATACGAGCAGTACTTC; cdr3_aa: CASSPSAGTYEQYF
d_call: TRBD1; clone_size: NA; j_call: TRBJ1-4; v_call: TRBV25-1; cdr3_nt: TGTGCCAGCAGTGACCCCGGGACAGGGAACGGTGAAAAACTGTTTTTT; cdr3_aa: CASSDPGTGNGEKLFF
d_call: TRBD2; clone_size: NA; j_call: TRBJ2-3; v_call: TRBV7-3; cdr3_nt: TGTGCCAGCAGCTTAGCGGGAGACAGTGGCGATACGCAGTATTTT; cdr3_aa: CASSLAGDSGDTQYF
d_call: NA; clone_size: NA; j_call: TRBJ1-5; v_call: TRBV5-1; cdr3_nt: TGCGCCAGCAGCTTGGCCGCGGGGGACGGGCCCCAGCATTTT; cdr3_aa: CASSLAAGDGPQHF
d_call: TRBD2; clone_size: NA; j_call: TRBJ2-1; v_call: TRBV4-2; cdr3_nt: TGTGCCAGCAGCCCCTTGGCGGGAGGGACCTACAATGAGCAGTTCTTC; cdr3_aa: CASSPLAGGTYNEQFF
d_call: NA; clone_size: NA; j_call: TRBJ1-3; v_call: TRBV11-2; cdr3_nt: TGTGCCAGCAGCTTAGGACAGAGCTCTGGAAACACCATATATTTT; cdr3_aa: CASSLGQSSGNTIYF
d_call: NA; clone_size: NA; j_call: TRBJ1-2; v_call: TRBV2; cdr3_nt: TGTGCCAGCAGTGAGACAGGAGCTGCTAACTATGGCTACACCTTC; cdr3_aa: CASSETGAANYGYTF
d_call: NA; clone_size: NA; j_call: TRBJ2-1; v_call: TRBV11-3; cdr3_nt: TGTGCCAGCAGCTTAGCTCTAGAGTATGAGCAGTTCTTC; cdr3_aa: CASSLALEYEQFF
d_call: NA; clone_size: NA; j_call: TRBJ2-6; v_call: TRBV4-2; cdr3_nt: TGTGCCAGCAGCCACGATCGTAGCTCTGGGGCCAACGTCCTGACTTTC; cdr3_aa: CASSHDRSSGANVLTF